The 12 T cell receptor beta chains below were found in one sample sequenced in a study of CD8+ T cells in alopecia areata. Sample treatment: oral pan-JAK inhibitor, 5-10 mg twice daily. Sequencing used cDNA as its template, made by extracting RNA and reverse transcribing it. Measured with immunoSEQ multiplex PCR; TCRdb has only the in-frame clones, and not every one. Among 150,000 to 200,000 clones, 50% to 70% were seen once, and the ten largest hold roughly 1.3%. Source: CD4+ T cells sorted from blood, taken at approximately week 50, from a patient treated with tofacitinib. The receptors were sampled from a human donor with alopecia areata.

This clone was found many times. The chain links TRBV29-1 to TRBJ1-5, with D tentatively TRBD1 (5 bases). The length of the CDR3 is 13 residues. With 4 bases removed from V and 4 bases from J, the gap between germline ends came to 11 bases. The germline CDR1 and CDR2 sequences are SQVTM and ANQGSEA. CDR3 in amino acids: CSVAGNKNQPQHF. The CDR3, as DNA: TGCAGCGTTGCAGGGAACAAAAATCAGCCCCAGCATTTT.

CDR3 protein: CASSRSGNNEQFF. The CDR3 DNA is TGTGCCAGCAGCCGAAGTGGGAACAATGAGCAGTTCTTC. V and J are TRBV7-9 and TRBJ2-1; D gene ambiguous. The V gene lost 5 bases and the J gene lost 5 bases, with 10 bases spanning the gap. The CDR3 spans 13 residues. Per the germline V gene, CDR1 is SEHNR and CDR2 is FQNEAQ (reference sequence).

CDR3 region: CASRATTSGGYEQYF. Written as DNA, the CDR3 is TGTGCCAGCAGAGCCACGACTAGCGGGGGCTACGAGCAGTACTTC. The V call is TRBV6-5, the J call TRBJ2-7; 12 bases fit TRBD2. Germline V gives CDR1 MNHEY, CDR2 SVGAGI. Trimming took 6 bases from V and 3 from J; bases not matched to a gene: 6. CDR3 length equals 15 residues.

In this sample, this clone turned up once. This chain links TRBV27 with TRBJ2-3; no definite D call. The CDR3 runs to 11 residues. Germline CDR1 reads MNHEY; CDR2 reads SMNVEV (reference sequence). V dropped 2 bases and J dropped 4 bases, with 1 base sitting between them. The CDR3, as DNA: TGTGCCAGCAGTTTAGCAGATACGCAGTATTTT. It is translated as CASSLADTQYF.

The chain is built from TRBV15 and TRBJ2-1, with D possibly being TRBD2 (6 bases). The CDR3 consists of 12 residues. CDR1 and CDR2 (germline): LNHNV, YYDKDF (reference sequence). V was pared by 1 base and J by 10 bases, with 8 bases between. The CDR3 coding sequence is TGTGCCACCAGCAGAGTTCGGGAGGAGCAGTTCTTC. This encodes CATSRVREEQFF.

V is TRBV29-1 and J is TRBJ2-7; 8 bases match TRBD1. Per the germline V gene, CDR1 is SQVTM and CDR2 is ANQGSEA. With 1 base clipped from V and 2 bases from J, the junction kept 4 bases outside the gene matches. The CDR3 sequence is 14 residues long. CDR3 nucleotides: TGCAGCGTTGAAGCCGGGACAGGAGCCTACGAGCAGTACTTC. This encodes CSVEAGTGAYEQYF.

The rearrangement uses TRBV29-1 and TRBJ2-5; D ambiguous. The CDR3 has 10 residues. In germline, CDR1 is SQVTM, CDR2 ANQGSEA. Trimming removed 4 bases from V and 5 bases from J, with 5 bases in between. As DNA, the CDR3 is TGCAGCGTTGTATTCGAGACCCAGTACTTC. Its protein is CSVVFETQYF.

The sample holds a few counts of this clone. V is TRBV30 and J is TRBJ1-5; weak D call: TRBD1 (5 bases). Germline assignment: CDR1 GTSNPN and CDR2 SVGIG (reference sequence). Trimming removed 1 base at V and 0 bases at J, with 16 bases between. CDR3 length equals 17 residues. The CDR3 bases are TGTGCCTGGAGTGCTGGGACGCCATCGTATAGCAATCAGCCCCAGCATTTT. Amino acid sequence: CAWSAGTPSYSNQPQHF.

The chain has TRBV19 and TRBJ2-7, with D perhaps TRBD1 (7 bases). Trimming took off 6 bases at V and 1 base at J, with 16 bases between the two ends. This CDR3 is 15 amino acids long. Germline CDR1 is LNHDA and CDR2 is SQIVND (reference sequence). Here the CDR3 DNA reads TGTGCCAGTAGCGGGGGACAGAGCCTATCCTACGAGCAGTACTTC. Its protein product is CASSGGQSLSYEQYF.

J is TRBJ2-7 and V is TRBV6-1, with a tentative D call TRBD2 (6 bases). Trimming shortened V by 7 bases and J by 2 bases, and 12 bases separated the two germline ends. Germline V gene lookup returns CDR1 MNHNS and CDR2 SASEGT. The CDR3 has 13 amino acids. The CDR3 loop is CASNRDSTYEQYF. For the CDR3, the DNA is TGTGCCAGCAATCGGGACTCTACCTACGAGCAGTACTTC.

The V and J genes are TRBV5-6 and TRBJ2-4; TRBD1 matches at 7 bases. With V trimmed by 8 bases and J by 3 bases, 5 bases remained unmatched. CDR3 length: 13 residues. CDR1 and CDR2 from the germline V gene are SGHDT and YYEEEE. CDR3 sequence (DNA): TGTGCCAGTCGGGACAGCGACAAAAACATTCAGTACTTC. This sequence encodes CASRDSDKNIQYF.

This chain uses TRBV29-1 with TRBJ1-1; D is undetermined. The CDR3 loop spans 11 amino acids. Looked up from germline, CDR1 is SQVTM and CDR2 is ANQGSEA. The V end was cut by 2 bases, the J end by 5 bases, with 6 bases between. The CDR3 here is CSVERETEAFF. DNA for the CDR3: TGCAGCGTTGAACGGGAAACTGAAGCTTTCTTT. The full variable domain, completed using reference TRBV29-1 and TRBJ1-1, is SAVISQKPSRDICQRGTSLTIQCQVDSQVTMMFWYRQQPGQSLTLIATANQGSEATYESGFVIDKFPISRPNLTFSTLTVSNMSPEDSSIYLCSVERETEAFFGQGTRLTVV.